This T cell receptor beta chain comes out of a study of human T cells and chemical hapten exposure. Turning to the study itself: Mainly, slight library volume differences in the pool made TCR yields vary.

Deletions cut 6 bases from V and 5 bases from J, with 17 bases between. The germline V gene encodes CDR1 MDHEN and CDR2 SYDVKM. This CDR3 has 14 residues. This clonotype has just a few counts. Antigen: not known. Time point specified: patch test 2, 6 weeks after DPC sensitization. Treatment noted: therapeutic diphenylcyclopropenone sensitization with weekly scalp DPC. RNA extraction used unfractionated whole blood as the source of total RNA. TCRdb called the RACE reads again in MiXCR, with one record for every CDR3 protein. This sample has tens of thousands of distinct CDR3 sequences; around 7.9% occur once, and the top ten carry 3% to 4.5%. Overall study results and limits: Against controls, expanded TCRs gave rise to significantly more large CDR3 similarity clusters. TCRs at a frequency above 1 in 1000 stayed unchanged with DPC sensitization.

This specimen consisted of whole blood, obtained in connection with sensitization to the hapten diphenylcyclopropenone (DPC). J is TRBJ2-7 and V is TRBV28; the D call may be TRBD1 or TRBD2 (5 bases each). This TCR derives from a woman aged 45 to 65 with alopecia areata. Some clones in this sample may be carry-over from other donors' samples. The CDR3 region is CASSSGTPPNEQYF. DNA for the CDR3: TGTGCCAGCAGCTCCGGGACGCCGCCTAACGAGCAGTACTTC.